This T cell receptor (beta chain) is from a study of cytomegalovirus exposure and HLA in healthy donors. Overall study results and limits: Accounts indicate the classifier identified cytomegalovirus status with strong specificity and sensitivity. The study dropped some indistinguishable V segments, TRBV6-2 and TRBV6-3 among them.

CDR3 length: 17 residues. With V trimmed by 3 bases and J by 0 bases, 9 bases remained unmatched. Germline CDR1 and CDR2: KGHSH and LQKENI. To note about this clone: Its specificity is unknown.

PCR used 60 Vbeta primers and 13 Jbeta primers. Sequencing was performed with immunoSEQ multiplex PCR; in TCRdb, only in-frame clones are kept and a portion is missing. In the table there are around 150,000 clones, 75% of which are singletons. The source is a man younger than 35 in good health and CMV-seronegative. Material: PBMCs. This chain connects TRBV18 to TRBJ2-7; the match to TRBD2 covers 9 bases. The CDR3 sequence: CASSPGLARTYSYEQYF. As DNA, the CDR3 is TGTGCCAGCTCACCCGGACTAGCGAGAACGTACTCCTACGAGCAGTACTTC.